The present T cell receptor beta chain was sequenced within a study of vaccination and CD4 T cells after COVID-19. Whole-study results and caveats: Within the convalescent patients, spike mono-reactivity was found in 304 of 307 vaccine-specific clones.

Documented treatment: roughly 11-day PBMC culture with coronavirus spike peptide pools or control peptides (ViraFEST assay). Researchers collected the unexposed donor's CD4+ T cells before the COVID-19 pandemic (2011-2018). The ViraFEST method relied on peptide pools to expand antigen-specific T cells, followed by TCR sequencing. Cell supply allowing, SARS-CoV-2 S/N and four cold-coronavirus spikes probed unexposed-donor CD4+ T cells. Once obtained from cultured CD4+ T cells, the DNA was sequenced using the Oncomine TCR Beta short-read assay. TCRdb reprocessed the PCR reads with MiXCR, giving one entry per CDR3 protein. The profile shows thousands of distinct CDR3 sequences, about 46% of them singletons. As concerns this clonotype: The antigen is not known.

CDR3 length: 19 amino acids. V dropped 7 bases and J dropped 4; count of bases not matched to a gene: 21. Germline-derived CDR1 and CDR2 are MNHEY and SMNVEV (reference sequence). The chain joins TRBV27 to TRBJ2-2; 7 positions match TRBD2. What was sequenced was CD4+ T cells from blood, cultured in vitro. The TCR comes from a human donor in good health. The DNA for the CDR3 is TGTGCCAGCAACTTCTCCCCCCCACAGCGGGGTGCTATCACCGGGGAGCTGTTTTTT. Amino acids: CASNFSPPQRGAITGELFF.